This T cell receptor beta chain came from a study of long-term antiretroviral therapy in people with HIV (dated 2022 in TCRdb). Background on the whole study: The earliest samples were collected roughly a decade before the 2015 WHO recommendation for immediate ART, at a time when ART was usually postponed until CD4 counts fell. Of the roughly 27 participants with HIV, approximately 11 were female. No cross-contamination during QIAcube processing turned up in test extractions that ran a monoclonal T-cell line alongside approximately 35 polyclonal samples. This retrospective serial study examined whether starting ART and sustained HIV suppression were associated with changes in the composition and diversity of the TRB repertoire in peripheral blood. A total of 150 to 200 cryopreserved PBMC samples came from roughly 30 adults with confirmed HIV infection and were collected serially over a mean of about six years (range 1-12).

Participants were included only if at least one PBMC sample before ART initiation and at least two post-ART samples were available. Every participant with HIV received treatment in the United States of America. Cryopreserved samples of about 1-10 million PBMC were thawed and washed before DNA extraction. At the time of the earliest PBMC sample, participants with HIV were aged between about 20 and 55 years. PBMC samples from each participant spanned 1-4 timepoints before ART initiation and 2-8 timepoints after ART initiation, with a median of 7 samples. Serial HIV viral load, CD4+ T-cell count, ART history and demographic data were obtained for every participant. Using a Qiagen kit on a QIAcube, genomic DNA was extracted from unsorted PBMC, with samples processed in batches of 12. V is pared back by 0 bases and J by 6 bases, with 14 bases lying between the germline termini. The CDR3 starts with the cysteine, ends with the phenylalanine, and has 16 residues. Of all the DNA, just the CDR3 is kept, 48 bases in frame from base 1. Via the germline V gene, CDR1 is KGHSH and CDR2 LQKENI.

To note about this clone: The antigen this receptor binds is unknown. No base quality information exists; no much larger clone differs at one position.

The immunoSEQ hsTCRB v3.0 assay was used at survey level resolution to sequence the TRB variable region. The target sequencing depth for TRB was about 40,000-55,000 T-cell genomes per sample. Pooled TRB libraries were sequenced on an Illumina MiSeq with a v3 150-cycle kit. Concerning the study's data processing: Repertoire analysis was run in R within a reproducible Nextflow workflow that covered QC, data transformation and analysis. LymphoSeq2, an R package for exploring AIRR-Seq data, was used to implement the custom analyses. A few samples that produced fewer than 5000 total TRB sequences were removed, so 180 or so HIV repertoires were analyzed. Of the 188 retained HIV repertoires, 55 to 60 were collected before and around 130 after ART initiation. Repertoires were downsampled to 5000 TRB nucleotide sequences, with summary statistics averaged over 100 downsampling iterations. The analysis kept only TRB sequences whose CDR3 regions were at least seven amino acids long. A Shannon entropy-derived clonality score and the Gini coefficient were used to measure diversity. Repertoire networks linked the top 5000 CDR3 amino acid sequences whenever two sequences differed by an edit distance of one. For TRB CDR3 amino acid sequences, GLIPH2 was used to predict antigen specificity groups and MHC restriction. To flag known CMV, EBV, HIV or tissue antigen associations, CDR3 amino acid sequences were matched against VDJdb and McPAS-TCR. Pre-ART, post-ART and control groups were compared with Wilcoxon signed-rank tests and Holm-Bonferroni correction. TCRdb obtained this table from immuneACCESS and retained in-frame rearrangements with V and J assigned. These tables miss some clones; where compared with another copy, unresolved V genes account for less than half of the shortfall, and the remainder is unexplained. V, J and clone size reflect that table, while D and trimming were determined from the DNA. The sample records around 37,000 clones, roughly 85% of which are singletons. In total, the top ten clones hold almost 4.5% of the sample.

Here is what the overall study found, with its caveats: Because cell numbers in pre-ART samples were limited, unsorted PBMC were profiled instead of sorted CD4+ and CD8+ T cells. Samples dated from about 2003 to 2018, and the ART regimens used may be less effective than current ones. The repertoire was dominated across all time points by expanded TRB clones identified before ART initiation, although this dominance was seen to fluctuate and to decrease in many PLHIV after ART. Limited PBMC availability meant only the TCR beta chain was sequenced, without alpha chain pairing. Compared with controls, HIV repertoires had narrower CDR3 length ranges, and the network structure pointed to an antigen-experienced repertoire that shifted only slightly toward naive after ART. No data were available on ART adherence, viral resistance or therapy changes, limiting inferences about post-ART repertoire changes. A significant increase in TRB diversity was found to be associated with ART initiation, although TRB diversity was observed to remain significantly below that of transplant donor controls even after long-term ART.

Here the sequenced sample was unsorted PBMCs, taken roughly 3.3 years after starting antiretroviral therapy. This TCR came from a man between 18 and 29 years old with HIV. The V and J segments used are TRBV18 and TRBJ1-4, with no confident D gene call. The DNA sequence follows: TGTGCCAGCTCACCACCTACTGGGTTGACCTATGAAAAACTGTTTTTT. It translates as CASSPPTGLTYEKLFF.